These T cell receptor beta chains were read from a single sample in a study of control samples from healthy donors and cancer patients. The assay was immunoSEQ multiplex PCR, and TCRdb's table has in-frame clones only and misses some. The data show some 25,000 clones, around four fifths seen once. Sample: PBMCs. The receptors come from a man between 60 and 70 years old with colorectal cancer. The CDR3 runs from the conserved cysteine through the conserved F or W. A D gene is named only where the DNA matches it firmly. Size tells how often a clone was seen (once, few, many) or the class of an expanded clone, and some rows leave it out.

>TRBV5-4|TRBJ2-2|TRBD2|medium-sized
TGTGCCAGCAGCTTGGGAGCGGGGGGGCCGAGCGGGGAGCTGTTTTTT
CASSLGAGGPSGELFF
>TRBV19|TRBJ1-1|NA|NA
TGTGCCAGTACCGGGACAAGAGGGACTGAAGCTTTCTTT
CASTGTRGTEAFF
>TRBV11-2|TRBJ1-2|NA|NA
TGTGCCAGCAGCTTAGTAAGGGCAGGGGCTGGCTACACCTTC
CASSLVRAGAGYTF
>TRBV12-3/TRBV12-4|TRBJ1-2|NA|NA
TGTGCCAGCTCTTACAGGGTTCTTAGGGGCTACACCTTC
CASSYRVLRGYTF
>TRBV9|TRBJ1-2|TRBD1|NA
TGTGCCAGCAGCGTGAGTGGGGGCGGGACAGGGACCTATGGCTACACCTTC
CASSVSGGGTGTYGYTF
>TRBV6-5|TRBJ1-5|NA|NA
TGTGCCAGCAGTCAAACGGTGGCCCCCAATCAGCCCCAGCATTTT
CASSQTVAPNQPQHF
>TRBV29-1|TRBJ1-1|NA|NA
TGCAGCGTTCGGGAACAGGGAAAACTTTTGATGAACACTGAAGCTTTCTTT
CSVREQGKLLMNTEAFF
>TRBV6-5|TRBJ1-2|TRBD1|NA
TGTGCCAGCAACAACGGACAGGGGAACTATGGCTACACCTTC
CASNNGQGNYGYTF
>TRBV7-8|TRBJ2-2|NA|NA
TGTGCCAGCAGCTCAAGGGAGTCCAGCACCGGGGAGCTGTTTTTT
CASSSRESSTGELFF
>TRBV6-2/TRBV6-3|TRBJ2-3|NA|NA
TGTGCCAGCAGTTCCGACACAGGAGGATCTAGCACAGATACGCAGTATTTT
CASSSDTGGSSTDTQYF
>TRBV6-4|TRBJ2-1|NA|once
TGTGCCAGCAGTGACTCGCCAGGGATCTCCTACAATGAGCAGTTCTTC
CASSDSPGISYNEQFF
>TRBV20-1|TRBJ1-3|NA|few
TGCAGTGCTACCCAAGAAAACACCATATATTTT
CSATQENTIYF
>TRBV23-1|TRBJ2-3|NA|NA
TGCGCCAGCAGTCAATCGGCTCGGGACACTTTCACAGATACGCAGTATTTT
CASSQSARDTFTDTQYF
>TRBV27|TRBJ1-1|NA|NA
TGTGCCAGCAGTCCCCACTTTGGCAGGAACACTGAAGCTTTCTTT
CASSPHFGRNTEAFF
>TRBV7-9|TRBJ1-6|TRBD1|NA
TGTGCCAGCAGCACGACAGGGTTTGTCCTCCACTTT
CASSTTGFVLHF
>TRBV10-3|TRBJ1-3|NA|NA
TGTGCCATCAGGGGAGACAGTACTGGAAACACCATATATTTT
CAIRGDSTGNTIYF
>TRBV19|TRBJ2-4|TRBD2|NA
TGTGCCAGTAGTGAAGCGGGGGGCCTGGGCATTCAGTACTTC
CASSEAGGLGIQYF
>TRBV6-2/TRBV6-3|TRBJ2-1|NA|NA
TGTGCCAGCAGTCCCGTGCTTCTCGCTCGGTTCTTC
CASSPVLLARFF
>TRBV7-9|TRBJ2-3|TRBD1|NA
TGTGCCAGCAGCTCCGGACAGGGGTGGGATACGCAGTATTTT
CASSSGQGWDTQYF
>TRBV9|TRBJ2-7|NA|NA
TGTGCCAGCAGCGTGGCATCGTGGTACGAGCAGTACTTC
CASSVASWYEQYF
>TRBV5-4|TRBJ2-4|NA|NA
TGTGCCAGCAGCTTGGCAGGTCGGACCAGGGAGGACAAAAACATTCAGTACTTC
CASSLAGRTREDKNIQYF
>TRBV10-2|TRBJ2-7|NA|NA
TGCGCCAGCAGGTCGGTCTCGACGACCTACGAGCAGTACTTC
CASRSVSTTYEQYF
>TRBV10-1|TRBJ2-2|NA|NA
TGCGCCAGCAGTGAGACCCGGGGCCCGAACACCGGGGAGCTGTTTTTT
CASSETRGPNTGELFF
>TRBV30|TRBJ2-1|NA|few
TGTGCCTGGAGTTCAGGGGTGTCTGGTGAGCAGTTCTTC
CAWSSGVSGEQFF
>TRBV6-5|TRBJ2-3|NA|NA
TGTGCCAGCGCTCTGATGGCTGGCACAGATACGCAGTATTTT
CASALMAGTDTQYF
>TRBV7-9|TRBJ2-1|TRBD2|few
TGTGCCAGCAGCTTAATCACTAGCGGGCGGTACAATGAGCAGTTCTTC
CASSLITSGRYNEQFF
>TRBV5-1|TRBJ2-3|NA|NA
TGCGCCAGCAGCTTGGTACAGGGCACAGATACGCAGTATTTT
CASSLVQGTDTQYF
>TRBV6-2/TRBV6-3|TRBJ1-5|NA|NA
TGTGCCAGCAGTTTTAGACAGCCCAATCAGCCCCAGCATTTT
CASSFRQPNQPQHF
>TRBV2|TRBJ2-7|NA|NA
TGTGCCAGCAGTGCAGAGTCCTACGAGCAGTACTTC
CASSAESYEQYF
>TRBV11-2|TRBJ1-1|NA|few
TGTGCCAGCAGCTTGATGACAGTGAACACTGAAGCTTTCTTT
CASSLMTVNTEAFF
>TRBV5-4|TRBJ2-2|TRBD2|NA
TGTGCCAGCAGCCTTCCGGGGGGTGGAGGAAACACCGGGGAGCTGTTTTTT
CASSLPGGGGNTGELFF
>TRBV28|TRBJ2-3|TRBD1|NA
TGTGCCAGCAGCGGACAGGGAAACCGGGACTCCTCGAGAGATACGCAGTATTTT
CASSGQGNRDSSRDTQYF
>TRBV19|TRBJ1-4|NA|NA
TGTGCCAGTCTTAAACATACGGATAATGAAAAACTGTTTTTT
CASLKHTDNEKLFF
>TRBV12-3/TRBV12-4|TRBJ1-2|NA|few
TGTGCCAGCAGTCCCGAGGGGAGCTATGGCTACACCTTC
CASSPEGSYGYTF
>TRBV9|TRBJ2-1|TRBD2|NA
TGTGCCAGCAGCCGGACTAGCGGGGGGGTAAATGAGCAGTTCTTC
CASSRTSGGVNEQFF
>TRBV9|TRBJ1-2|TRBD1|once
TGTGCCAGCAGCGGAGCTAGGGGGCGGTGGAACTATGGCTACACCTTC
CASSGARGRWNYGYTF
>TRBV5-1|TRBJ2-7|NA|NA
TGCGCCAGCAGCTTGGACGGGTACTCCTACGAGCAGTACTTC
CASSLDGYSYEQYF
>TRBV6-2/TRBV6-3|TRBJ2-3|NA|NA
TGTGCCAGCAGTTACTCTAGGGATACGCAGTATTTT
CASSYSRDTQYF
>TRBV27|TRBJ1-3|NA|few
TGTGCCAGCAGAAAAAGGGGTGACTCTGGAAACACCATATATTTT
CASRKRGDSGNTIYF
>TRBV13|TRBJ1-2|NA|NA
TGTGCCAGCAGCCCGCAAGAATCGCCCGGTGGCAGGTCCCTCTATGGCTACACCTTC
CASSPQESPGGRSLYGYTF
>TRBV19|TRBJ1-4|TRBD1|few
TGTGCCAGTAGTAGGGGACAGTCCGCAACTAATGAAAAACTGTTTTTT
CASSRGQSATNEKLFF
>TRBV20-1|TRBJ1-2|TRBD1|NA
TGCAGGGCGGGACAGGGGTATGGCTACACCTTC
CRAGQGYGYTF
>TRBV6-5|TRBJ2-1|NA|NA
TGTGCCAGCATGGTGGGTGATGAGCAGTTCTTC
CASMVGDEQFF
>TRBV6-4|TRBJ2-2|TRBD2|NA
TGCTTCCGGGCTAGCGGGGCGACCACCGGGGAGCTGTTTTTT
CFRASGATTGELFF
>TRBV5-1|TRBJ2-3|TRBD2|NA
TGCGCCAGCAGCCCGTTACTAGCGGGGGGGCTCCCAGATACGCAGTATTTT
CASSPLLAGGLPDTQYF
>TRBV6-6|TRBJ1-1|NA|NA
TGTGCCAGCAGTTACTCTGGGGACTCTGAAGCTTTCTTT
CASSYSGDSEAFF
>TRBV6-5|TRBJ2-1|NA|NA
TGTGCCAGCAGTTACAGCCGGGACAAGGAGTTCTTC
CASSYSRDKEFF
>TRBV7-9|TRBJ1-2|NA|few
TGTGCCAGCAGTTCGACAGAATTCTATGGCTACACCTTC
CASSSTEFYGYTF
>TRBV5-1|TRBJ2-1|NA|NA
TGCGCCAGCAGCCCCCGGGTTCGTACGGGCCTGGGGAATGAGCAGTTCTTC
CASSPRVRTGLGNEQFF
>TRBV27|TRBJ1-2|NA|NA
TGTGCCAGCAGTTTATCGGGGGGCGGAGGGAACTATGGCTACACCTTC
CASSLSGGGGNYGYTF
>TRBV19|TRBJ1-6|TRBD1|few
TGTGCCAGTAGTTTAACAGGGGGCTCACCCCTCCACTTT
CASSLTGGSPLHF
>TRBV6-5|TRBJ1-1|NA|NA
TGTGCCAGCAGTCTGCGGGGCACTGAAGCTTTCTTT
CASSLRGTEAFF
>TRBV29-1|TRBJ1-2|NA|NA
TGCAGCGTTGAAAATAGATCGGGCTCTAACTATGGCTACACCTTC
CSVENRSGSNYGYTF
>TRBV29-1|TRBJ1-4|NA|NA
TGCAGCGTTGTGTGGGAGCCCGGGGCGGGCGAAAAACTGTTTTTT
CSVVWEPGAGEKLFF
>TRBV2|TRBJ1-6|TRBD1|NA
TGTGCCAGCAGGGACAGGGGACGGGATTCACCCCTCCACTTT
CASRDRGRDSPLHF
>TRBV11-3|TRBJ1-6|TRBD1|NA
TGTGCCAGCAGCCCTAGGGACAGGGAAGGCTCACCCCTCCACTTT
CASSPRDREGSPLHF
>TRBV2|TRBJ1-1|TRBD1|NA
TGTGCCAGCAGTGGACAGGGGACTGAAGCTTTCTTT
CASSGQGTEAFF
>TRBV27|TRBJ1-6|NA|NA
TGTGCCAGCAGTTTCTCTAGGAGCTCCTATAATTCACCCCTCCACTTT
CASSFSRSSYNSPLHF
>TRBV12-3/TRBV12-4|TRBJ2-3|NA|NA
TGTGCCAGCAGTTTTCTGGCGGATACGCAGTATTTT
CASSFLADTQYF